This TCR beta chain emerged from a study of T cell responses to AZD1222 COVID-19 vaccine. General observations from the study: The peak T cell response came first, and repertoires were sampled only after it.

Germline trimming cut 4 bases from V and 4 bases from J; bases unmatched to any gene: 8. This CDR3 is built from 15 residues. CDR1 is MDHEN and CDR2 is SYDVKM in the germline V gene. Comments on this clone: Its antigen remains unidentified.

Clones were read by immunoSEQ multiplex PCR, and TCRdb kept only the in-frame ones, dropping some. The profile shows about 150,000 clones, approximately 90% of them singletons. This receptor was obtained from an adult in good health. The rearrangement links TRBV28 to TRBJ1-2, with TRBD1 matching over 8 bases. This material consisted of peripheral blood, taken on day 0 of AZD1222 vaccination. In DNA, the CDR3 is TGTGCCAGCAGTTCGTCCGGGACAGGAGTCTATGGCTACACCTTC. Protein product: CASSSSGTGVYGYTF.